Shown below are 24 T cell receptor beta chains from a single sample sequenced in a study of Graves' ophthalmopathy and Graves' hyperthyroidism (dated by TCRdb to 2017 to 2018). Sequencing took place on an Illumina HiSeq 2000. TCR beta CDR3 regions were amplified from RNA transcripts for repertoire sequencing. The first round was an RT-PCR using HTBI primers with the Qiagen OneStep RT-PCR kit, and this first round was followed by a second-round multiplex PCR, then size selection and purification. TCRdb ran its own pipeline on the public reads, namely fastp trimming at Q25 and MiXCR clone calling, and kept in-frame beta chains. Merged by CDR3 protein, the rows form single entries marked with the most common genes and DNA. The sample data list about 740,000 distinct CDR3 sequences, and 40% of these were observed just once. The ten largest clones add up to 35% to 55% of the sample. Specimen: peripheral blood. These receptors all come from an adult man with Graves' ophthalmopathy.

The chain has TRBV20-1 and TRBJ1-2, with D perhaps matching TRBD1 (6 bases). Between the trimmed V and J ends, which lost 1 base and 4 bases, there was a span of 10 bases. The CDR3 totals 13 residues. From germline, CDR1 is DFQATT and CDR2 SNEGSKA (reference sequence). This CDR3 is CSARAQGIYGYTF. The DNA for the CDR3 is TGCAGTGCTAGAGCACAGGGTATCTATGGCTACACCTTC.

This clonotype showed up just a few times. CDR3: CASSLGGWRTGANVLTF. CDR3 coding DNA: TGTGCCAGCAGCTTGGGGGGTTGGAGGACTGGGGCCAACGTCCTGACTTTC. The chain recombines TRBV5-5 with TRBJ2-6; D might be TRBD2 (5 bases). Germline V gives CDR1 SGHKS, CDR2 YYEKEE (reference sequence). The CDR3 sequence is 17 residues long. Trimming stripped 0 bases from V and 2 bases from J, with 12 bases between.

V usage is TRBV5-1 and J usage is TRBJ1-4, with D perhaps matching TRBD1 (5 bases). The germline CDR1 and CDR2 sequences are SGHRS and YFSETQ. This CDR3 has 15 residues. V was pared by 0 bases and J by 6 bases, with 12 bases between. CDR3 nucleotide sequence: TGCGCCAGCAGCTTGGAAGGGGCGCGGGATGAAAAACTGTTTTTT. Translation: CASSLEGARDEKLFF.

This clonotype turned up a few times. V gene TRBV20-1 combines with J gene TRBJ2-7, with D tentatively TRBD1 (6 bases). The CDR3 extends over 14 amino acids. CDR1 and CDR2 (germline): DFQATT, SNEGSKA (reference sequence). V was pared by 0 bases and J by 5 bases, with 14 bases between. The CDR3 sequence: CSARDGTRTHEQYF. DNA of the CDR3: TGCAGTGCTAGAGACGGGACACGAACCCACGAGCAGTACTTC.

The rearrangement uses TRBV9 and TRBJ2-7, with 8 nucleotides matching TRBD1. Germline V gene sequence: CDR1 SGDLS, CDR2 YYNGEE. V lost 4 bases to trimming and J lost 7 bases; unmatched junction nucleotides: 10. The CDR3 is 14 residues long. CDR3 protein: CASSPRGRGLEQYF. The CDR3 nucleotides read TGTGCCAGCAGCCCCCGGGGCAGGGGGCTTGAGCAGTACTTC.

This chain links TRBV7-1 with TRBJ2-3; possible D gene TRBD1, 6 bases. TRBV7-1 is given ORF status, its function remaining uncertain. V was trimmed by 4 bases and J by 2 bases, leaving 10 bases between them. The CDR3 length is 14 residues. CDR3 sequence: CASSYRDTTDTQYF. In nucleotides, the CDR3 is TGTGCCAGCAGCTACAGGGACACCACAGATACGCAGTATTTT.

This clonotype was counted many times. The V and J genes are TRBV2 and TRBJ1-4, with 7 bases identical to TRBD1. Trimming cost V 6 bases and J 8 bases; bases outside gene matches: 6. The CDR3 covers 13 residues. Germline lookup yields CDR1 SNHLY and CDR2 FYNNEI. DNA of the CDR3: TGTGCCAGCAGGACAGGGTTTCGGGAAAAACTGTTTTTT. It specifies CASRTGFREKLFF.

V usage is TRBV12-3 or TRBV12-4 and J usage is TRBJ2-5, with 11 bases lining up with TRBD1. V dropped 6 bases and J dropped 5; count of bases not matched to a gene: 8. The CDR3 sequence is 15 residues long. The CDR3 nucleotides read TGTGCCAGCAGCCACTTCCGGGACAGGGGGGAGACCCAGTACTTC. Protein sequence: CASSHFRDRGETQYF.

The genes are TRBV7-3 and TRBJ2-7; 7 nucleotides match TRBD2. This CDR3 contains 13 residues. Germline CDR1 and CDR2: SGHTA and FQGTGA. Trimming took 8 bases from V and 6 from J; bases not matched to a gene: 10. The CDR3 nucleotides read TGTGCCAGCGGAAAGACTAGCAGTGGCGAGCAGTACTTC. Translation gives CASGKTSSGEQYF.

The V and J genes are TRBV7-3 and TRBJ2-7; TRBD2 might be the D (5 bases). Germline CDR1 is SGHTA and CDR2 is FQGTGA. V dropped 5 bases and J dropped 0 bases, with 17 bases sitting between them. The CDR3 sequence is 16 residues long. This CDR3 is CASSPREQESSYEQYF. Written as DNA, the CDR3 is TGTGCCAGCAGCCCGAGGGAGCAGGAGAGCTCCTACGAGCAGTACTTC.

This rearrangement joins TRBV20-1 to TRBJ2-7, with 13 positions matching TRBD2. The CDR3 contains 18 residues. Per germline, CDR1 DFQATT and CDR2 SNEGSKA (reference sequence). After removal of 3 bases from V and 0 bases from J, the junction contained 11 bases not matched to a gene. The CDR3 spells CSARVGLAGAMSSYEQYF. The CDR3 DNA follows: TGCAGTGCTAGGGTAGGACTAGCGGGGGCCATGAGCTCCTACGAGCAGTACTTC.

The chain uses TRBV24-1 and TRBJ2-1; possible D gene TRBD2, 5 bases. The CDR3 length is 17 residues. The V gene's germline CDR1 is KGHDR and CDR2 SFDVKD. V lost 4 bases to trimming and J lost 8 bases, with 23 bases between them. CDR3 coding DNA: TGTGCCACCAGTGACCCCCCAGTACGGGATACCGTCGATGAGCAGTTCTTC. It translates to CATSDPPVRDTVDEQFF.

The genes are TRBV29-1 and TRBJ1-1; TRBD1 matches at 8 bases. This CDR3 has 13 amino acids. Germline V lookup: CDR1 SQVTM, CDR2 ANQGSEA. Losses at the gene ends were 4 bases for V and 1 base for J; bases not matched to a gene: 2. The chain's CDR3 is CSVVTGENTEAFF. The CDR3 DNA reads as TGCAGCGTTGTGACAGGGGAGAACACTGAAGCTTTCTTT.

For this clonotype: Sequence at one end of the junction differs from germline and may be a read error. The chain links TRBV11-3 to TRBJ2-5, with D tentatively TRBD1 (5 bases). Germline assignment: CDR1 SGHNT and CDR2 YENEEA. This CDR3 comprises 14 residues. This chain's CDR3 is CASGRARIQEAQYF. CDR3 coding DNA: TGTGCCAGCGGCAGGGCCCGTATCCAAGAGGCCCAGTACTTC.

The chain carries TRBV9 and TRBJ1-2, with a weak D call TRBD1 (5 bases). The CDR3 covers 14 residues. Deletions cut 5 bases from V and 7 bases from J, with 18 bases between. Germline CDR1 and CDR2: SGDLS and YYNGEE. The CDR3 loop reads CASSPDKGIRGYTF. In DNA, the CDR3 is TGTGCCAGCAGTCCAGACAAGGGGATTCGTGGCTACACCTTC.

This clonotype came up a few times. The J gene is TRBJ2-3, the V gene TRBV29-1; D ambiguous. V lost 4 bases, J lost 2 bases, and 13 bases lay in between. The CDR3 loop spans 14 amino acids. Germline CDR1 reads SQVTM; CDR2 reads ANQGSEA. The CDR3 is CSVGFDTATDTQYF. CDR3 coding DNA: TGCAGCGTTGGTTTCGACACGGCCACAGATACGCAGTATTTT.

This clonotype was detected once. The chain links TRBV7-9 to TRBJ1-1, with D possibly being TRBD1 (5 bases). Trimming removed 5 bases at V and 1 base at J, with 14 bases between. Germline V gene sequence: CDR1 SEHNR, CDR2 FQNEAQ (reference sequence). CDR3 size: 15 residues. The CDR3 protein is CASSQLGRQNTEAFF. CDR3 coding DNA: TGTGCCAGCAGCCAGTTGGGACGTCAGAACACTGAAGCTTTCTTT.

V is TRBV15 and J is TRBJ2-7, with TRBD1 identical over 8 bases. The junction had 8 bases not matched to a gene; V was cut back by 10 bases and J by 3 bases. The CDR3 has 13 residues. CDR1 LNHNV and CDR2 YYDKDF come from the germline V gene (reference sequence). The CDR3 DNA reads TGTGCCAGCTCAGAGGGACAGGACTACGAGCAGTACTTC. Translation: CASSEGQDYEQYF.

The CDR3: CATSRRAVTGELFF. The CDR3, as DNA: TGTGCCACTTCGCGGAGGGCAGTCACCGGGGAGCTGTTTTTT. V usage is TRBV15 and J usage is TRBJ2-2, with D tentatively TRBD2 (6 bases). CDR1 is LNHNV and CDR2 is YYDKDF in the germline V gene (reference sequence). Trimming took off 9 bases at V and 4 bases at J, with 15 bases between the two ends. The CDR3 covers 14 residues.

The chain uses TRBV7-9 and TRBJ1-2; 7 bases fit TRBD1. The CDR3 runs to 14 residues. J was trimmed by 8 bases and V by 3 bases; bases with no gene match: 9. From germline, CDR1 is SEHNR and CDR2 FQNEAQ (reference sequence). CDR3 sequence reads: CASSLNRQGVGYTF. For the CDR3, the DNA is TGTGCCAGCAGCTTGAATCGGCAGGGGGTAGGCTACACCTTC.

The rearrangement joins TRBV2 to TRBJ1-6; D is ambiguous. V lost 2 bases to trimming and J lost 6 bases, with 14 bases between them. Germline V gene sequence: CDR1 SNHLY, CDR2 FYNNEI. The CDR3 is 16 amino acids. In DNA form, the CDR3 reads TGTGCCAGCAGTGAATGGGGAGGGAAAGGTAATTCACCCCTCCACTTT. This codes for CASSEWGGKGNSPLHF.

This clonotype was recorded many times. V gene TRBV7-2 combines with J gene TRBJ2-2, with 10 positions matching TRBD1. Germline CDR1 SGHTA, CDR2 FQGNSA. Trimming took 3 bases from V and 6 from J; bases not matched to a gene: 1. The CDR3 length is 14 residues. The CDR3 bases are TGTGCCAGCAGCTTCGGGACAGGGGCCGGGGAGCTGTTTTTT. Encoded protein: CASSFGTGAGELFF. Full variable domain (missing parts from reference TRBV7-2 and TRBJ2-2): GAGVSQSPSNKVTEKGKDVELRCDPISGHTALYWYRQSLGQGLEFLIYFQGNSAPDKSGLPSDRFSAERTGGSVSTLTIQRTQQEDSAVYLCASSFGTGAGELFFGEGSRLTVL.

The rearrangement links TRBV25-1 to TRBJ1-2; D is uncertain. Germline V gives CDR1 MGHDK, CDR2 SYGVNS. V shed 6 bases and J shed 0 bases, with 11 bases lying between them. CDR3 size: 14 residues. Written as DNA, the CDR3 is TGTGCCAGCAGCTCGGTTGGCTCTAACTATGGCTACACCTTC. This encodes CASSSVGSNYGYTF.

The chain uses TRBV7-6 and TRBJ2-5, with D perhaps matching TRBD1 (5 bases). With 3 bases removed from V and 0 bases from J, the gap between germline ends came to 14 bases. Germline V gives CDR1 SGHVS, CDR2 FNYEAQ. The CDR3 contains 16 residues. The CDR3 sequence: CASSFRQPFYQETQYF. The CDR3 DNA sequence: TGTGCCAGCAGCTTTAGACAGCCGTTTTACCAAGAGACCCAGTACTTC. Using reference TRBV7-6 and TRBJ2-5 for the parts outside the CDR3, the full variable domain is GAGVSQSPRYKVTKRGQDVALRCDPISGHVSLYWYRQALGQGPEFLTYFNYEAQQDKSGLPNDRFSAERPEGSISTLTIQRTEQRDSAMYRCASSFRQPFYQETQYFGPGTRLLVL.